The 7 T cell receptor beta chains reported below all come from one sample, sequenced in a study of radiation and T cells in renal cell carcinoma. Time point of the sample: blood 2 weeks post-SBRT. Treatment of the sample: 15 Gy SBRT to primary tumor, nephrectomy 4 weeks later. Produced via immunoSEQ multiplex PCR; TCRdb's table is partial and in-frame only. The repertoire includes approximately 49,000 clones, roughly 78% of them detected once, and 25% to 30% sits in the top ten. Sequences were derived from blood, sampled from a patient whose treatment included radiotherapy and nephrectomy. Receptor source: a woman in her sixties or seventies with renal cell carcinoma.

CDR3 in amino acids: CASSFGRGRVGEQFF. CDR3 coding DNA: TGTGCCAGCAGCTTCGGACGGGGACGGGTTGGTGAGCAGTTCTTC. This chain uses TRBV5-4 with TRBJ2-1; either TRBD1 or TRBD2 may fit D (5 bases each). Trimming shortened V by 2 bases and J by 9 bases, and 18 bases separated the two germline ends. CDR1 and CDR2 (germline): SGHNT, YYREEE (reference sequence). The CDR3 runs to 15 residues.

This sequence joins TRBV30 and TRBJ2-5; D is perhaps TRBD1 or TRBD2 (6 bases each). Germline lookup yields CDR1 GTSNPN and CDR2 SVGIG (reference sequence). The CDR3 runs 14 residues. V lost 0 bases and J 3 bases, leaving 11 bases between the germline ends. The CDR3 loop is CAWSVGGTKETQYF. The CDR3 DNA follows: TGTGCCTGGAGTGTAGGAGGGACAAAAGAGACCCAGTACTTC.

The J gene is TRBJ1-5, the V gene TRBV7-8; 7 nucleotides align to TRBD1. Germline CDR1 SGHVS, CDR2 FQNEAQ. The V segment lost 4 bases and the J segment 7 bases; nucleotides outside the gene matches: 13. CDR3 size: 16 residues. CDR3 amino acids: CASSSLPAGGRQPQHF. In nucleotides, the CDR3 is TGTGCCAGCAGCTCTTTGCCGGCAGGGGGTAGACAGCCCCAGCATTTT.

The chain joins TRBV6-1 to TRBJ1-3; possible D gene TRBD1, 6 bases. This CDR3 spans 15 amino acids. The V gene's germline CDR1 is MNHNS and CDR2 SASEGT. V was shortened by 6 bases and J by 0 bases, with 12 bases between the two germline ends. In nucleotides, the CDR3 is TGTGCCAGCAGCCTGGGACACTACTCTGGAAACACCATATATTTT. Its protein is CASSLGHYSGNTIYF.

The J gene is TRBJ2-4, the V gene TRBV5-4, with 7 bases matching TRBD1. J was trimmed by 7 bases and V by 0 bases; bases with no gene match: 10. This CDR3 is built from 16 residues. The V gene's germline CDR1 is SGHNT and CDR2 YYREEE (reference sequence). The CDR3, as DNA: TGTGCCAGCAGCTTGGAGGGGGCGCAAGGTTTGAACATTCAGTACTTC. Its protein product is CASSLEGAQGLNIQYF.

The V and J genes are TRBV18 and TRBJ2-7; 11 nucleotides align to TRBD2. The CDR3 runs to 18 residues. CDR1 is KGHSH and CDR2 is LQKENI in the germline V gene. V shed 6 bases, J shed 1 base, and the junction held 14 bases outside the gene matches. Here the CDR3 reads CASSPPLAGANQSYEQYF. DNA of the CDR3: TGTGCCAGCTCGCCGCCACTAGCGGGGGCTAATCAATCCTACGAGCAGTACTTC.

Worth noting for this clone: Other DNA sequences of this sample code for an identical CDR3. The chain uses TRBV2 and TRBJ1-2, with TRBD1 identical over 8 bases. Germline loops: CDR1 SNHLY, CDR2 FYNNEI. The CDR3 totals 14 residues. V was pared by 6 bases and J by 5 bases, with 8 bases of the junction left unmatched. The CDR3 protein is CASSRDRLYYGYTF. The DNA for the CDR3 is TGTGCCAGCAGCAGGGACAGGCTCTATTATGGCTACACCTTC.